This T cell receptor (beta chain) originates from a study of blood T cell repertoires in COVID-19. Measured with immunoSEQ multiplex PCR; TCRdb has only the in-frame clones, and not every one. The sample has about 140,000 clones, over 80% seen once. From germline, CDR1 is MNHEY and CDR2 SVGAGI. The CDR3 covers 15 residues. V lost 7 bases and J lost 0, with 10 bases in between. Enrollees, roughly 18 to 90 years old, lived in 24 US areas. Membership in each cohort depended on participant-reported clinical history. Only one count was recorded for this clone. Sequenced sample: PBMCs or T cells enriched from blood (not recorded which). The V gene is TRBV6-5, the J gene TRBJ2-6; a possible D gene is TRBD1 (5 bases). This clonotype originated in a man between 65 and 85 years old who had been exposed to COVID-19. The CDR3 bases are TGTGCCAGCACTAAGACAGACTCTGGGGCCAACGTCCTGACTTTC. Its protein product is CASTKTDSGANVLTF.